This T cell receptor beta chain was sequenced during a study of cytomegalovirus exposure and HLA in healthy donors. Amplification used 60 Vbeta primers and 13 Jbeta primers. Generated by immunoSEQ multiplex PCR, the TCRdb table keeps only in-frame clones and is missing some. The repertoire holds about 85,000 clones, with about 62% as singletons. The table lists this clone with a count of one. The CDR3 loop spans 15 amino acids. The J segment lost 4 bases and the V segment lost 2 bases, leaving 0 bases of the junction unmatched. CDR1 is MNHNS and CDR2 is SASEGT in the germline V gene. The sample consisted of PBMCs. The sequence was collected from a man aged 25-45 years in good health and CMV-seronegative. The rearrangement links TRBV6-1 to TRBJ2-1; TRBD2 agrees at 12 bases. In nucleotides, the CDR3 is TGTGCCAGCAGTGAACTAGCGGGAGGGTACAATGAGCAGTTCTTC. Its protein is CASSELAGGYNEQFF.